This is a list of T cell receptor beta chains from one sample in a study of blood T cells in healthy people across ages. Via MiXCR, TCRdb re-called the 5' RACE reads, giving one row per CDR3 protein. The table shows hundreds of thousands of distinct CDR3 sequences, with roughly 47% occurring only once. Sequenced material: blood. The origin of the receptors is a woman aged 55 to 70 in good health. The CDR3 runs from the conserved cysteine through the conserved F or W. Fields, in order: clone size, J gene, D gene, V gene, CDR3 DNA, CDR3 protein. A D gene is named only where the DNA matches it firmly. A row's size may be missing; if present it is once, few, many or a size class.

size: few; J: TRBJ2-1; D: TRBD2; V: TRBV5-1; DNA: TGCGCCAGCAGCGCCCCCGAACTAGCGGGAGGTCATGAGCAGTTCTTC; CDR3: CASSAPELAGGHEQFF
size: -; J: TRBJ2-3; D: -; V: TRBV7-2; DNA: TGTGCCAGCAGCTTTACTAGCAGCGATACGCAGTATTTT; CDR3: CASSFTSSDTQYF
size: few; J: TRBJ2-4; D: -; V: TRBV28; DNA: TGTGCCAGCAGTTTATCAGGCTCCGGAGCCAAAAACATTCAGTACTTC; CDR3: CASSLSGSGAKNIQYF
size: -; J: TRBJ1-5; D: -; V: TRBV12-3/TRBV12-4; DNA: TGTGCCAGCAGGCCGGGGGAGAGGAGCAATCAGCCCCAGCATTTT; CDR3: CASRPGERSNQPQHF
size: many; J: TRBJ1-2; D: -; V: TRBV12-3/TRBV12-4; DNA: TGTGCCAGCAGTCCCCACTCCGACAGGTCCCTCGGCTACACCTTC; CDR3: CASSPHSDRSLGYTF
size: -; J: TRBJ2-1; D: -; V: TRBV2; DNA: TGTGCCAGCAGTGGTCAGGCCTACAATGAGCAGTTCTTC; CDR3: CASSGQAYNEQFF
size: few; J: TRBJ2-7; D: -; V: TRBV27; DNA: TGTGCCAGCAGCCGCCCGGGACGAAATTACGAGCAGTACTTC; CDR3: CASSRPGRNYEQYF
size: -; J: TRBJ2-7; D: -; V: TRBV18; DNA: TGTGCCAGCTCACCGATCGACAGTACCCAGTACTTC; CDR3: CASSPIDSTQYF
size: -; J: TRBJ2-1; D: TRBD2; V: TRBV10-3; DNA: TGTGCCATCAGTGAGTCGTCGGGAGGCAATGAGCAGTTCTTC; CDR3: CAISESSGGNEQFF
size: -; J: TRBJ2-3; D: TRBD1; V: TRBV6-9; DNA: TGTGCCAGCCTCGTTGACAGGGTACTCACAGATACGCAGTATTTT; CDR3: CASLVDRVLTDTQYF
size: -; J: TRBJ2-5; D: -; V: TRBV19; DNA: TGTGCCAGTAGCACGGAATTACCAGCTCAGTACTTC; CDR3: CASSTELPAQYF
size: -; J: TRBJ2-3; D: TRBD2; V: TRBV6-1; DNA: TGTGCCAGCAGTGAAGGGCACGGGACTAGCGGGGGAGGAGGCACAGATACGCAGTATTTT; CDR3: CASSEGHGTSGGGGTDTQYF
size: -; J: TRBJ2-1; D: -; V: TRBV5-8; DNA: TGTGCCAGCAGCTTGAGGGCTAGCGATCACGGGCAGTTCTTC; CDR3: CASSLRASDHGQFF
size: once; J: TRBJ2-5; D: -; V: TRBV18; DNA: TGTGCCAGCTCACCTAGAACACAGGGAGTGGGGGAGACCCAGTACTTC; CDR3: CASSPRTQGVGETQYF
size: -; J: TRBJ2-7; D: -; V: TRBV27; DNA: TGTGCCAGCAGTCCCGGGCATTTGCGGGGCTTCTCCTACGAGCAGTACTTC; CDR3: CASSPGHLRGFSYEQYF
size: many; J: TRBJ2-5; D: -; V: TRBV29-1; DNA: TGCAGCGTTTCACAGGGGAGGGAGACCCAGTACTTC; CDR3: CSVSQGRETQYF
size: many; J: TRBJ2-3; D: -; V: TRBV13; DNA: TGTGCCAGCAGCTCCACTAGTAGCACAGATACGCAGTATTTT; CDR3: CASSSTSSTDTQYF
size: -; J: TRBJ1-2; D: -; V: TRBV6-1; DNA: TGTGCCAGCAAATGGGGGAGTAGCTATGGCCACACCTTC; CDR3: CASKWGSSYGHTF
size: -; J: TRBJ2-2; D: -; V: TRBV25-1; DNA: TGTGCCAGCGGTGTGAATCTAAACACCGGGGAGCTGTTTTTT; CDR3: CASGVNLNTGELFF
size: -; J: TRBJ2-4; D: TRBD1; V: TRBV28; DNA: TGTGCCAGCAGTTACCATATTCAGGACAGGGGGAGATACAATGAGCAGTACTTC; CDR3: CASSYHIQDRGRYNEQYF
size: -; J: TRBJ2-1; D: TRBD2; V: TRBV12-3/TRBV12-4; DNA: TGTGCCAGCAGCACTAGCGGGGGGGGTAATGAGCAGTTCTTC; CDR3: CASSTSGGGNEQFF
size: -; J: TRBJ2-7; D: -; V: TRBV3-1; DNA: TGTGCCAGCAGCCCCCGGACCGATAACTACGAGCAGTACTTC; CDR3: CASSPRTDNYEQYF
size: -; J: TRBJ1-5; D: -; V: TRBV7-2; DNA: TGTGCCAGCAGGGAGGGGATCTATCAGCCCCAGCATTTT; CDR3: CASREGIYQPQHF
size: few; J: TRBJ2-7; D: TRBD2; V: TRBV20-1; DNA: TGCAGTGCTAGGACTAGCGAGCCGCCCCAGTACTTC; CDR3: CSARTSEPPQYF
size: -; J: TRBJ2-7; D: TRBD1; V: TRBV20-1; DNA: TGCAGTGCTAGAAACGACAGGGACGGGAAGATTCAGTACTTC; CDR3: CSARNDRDGKIQYF
size: -; J: TRBJ1-4; D: -; V: TRBV7-2; DNA: TGTGCCAGCAGCTTATTTGGGACGGGAAATGAAAAACTGTTTTTT; CDR3: CASSLFGTGNEKLFF
size: few; J: TRBJ1-1; D: -; V: TRBV4-2; DNA: TGTGCCAGCAGCCAAGAATTAGTCCTGAACACTGAAGCTTTCTTT; CDR3: CASSQELVLNTEAFF
size: few; J: TRBJ1-5; D: TRBD1; V: TRBV20-1; DNA: TGCAGTGCTAGAACAGGGGGCGCTTCTCAGCCCCAGCATTTT; CDR3: CSARTGGASQPQHF
size: many; J: TRBJ2-7; D: TRBD1; V: TRBV12-3/TRBV12-4; DNA: TGTGCCAGCAGTTCCTCCCCCGGACAGGGGACTACCTACGAGCAGTACTTC; CDR3: CASSSSPGQGTTYEQYF
size: -; J: TRBJ2-1; D: -; V: TRBV10-3; DNA: TGTGCCATCAGTGGGGGGGACATTGGTCATGAGCAGTTCTTC; CDR3: CAISGGDIGHEQFF
size: -; J: TRBJ2-1; D: -; V: TRBV12-5; DNA: TGTGCTAGTGGTACCTCCGGGACTTTCTACAATGAGCAGTTCTTC; CDR3: CASGTSGTFYNEQFF
size: -; J: TRBJ2-5; D: TRBD2; V: TRBV18; DNA: TGTGCCAGCTCACCCAAAGCGGGAGGGAAAGAGACCCAGTACTTC; CDR3: CASSPKAGGKETQYF
size: -; J: TRBJ2-5; D: TRBD1; V: TRBV15; DNA: TGTGCCACCAGCAGAAAGATAACAGGGGGCCTGGAGACCCAGTACTTC; CDR3: CATSRKITGGLETQYF
size: -; J: TRBJ2-7; D: -; V: TRBV20-1; DNA: TGCAGTGCTAGTAGGGGGAGGGGCGAGCAGTACTTC; CDR3: CSASRGRGEQYF
size: -; J: TRBJ2-5; D: -; V: TRBV20-1; DNA: TGCAGTGCTAGAGTTGAAAGGTCAGAGACCCAGTACTTC; CDR3: CSARVERSETQYF
size: many; J: TRBJ2-7; D: -; V: TRBV6-2/TRBV6-3; DNA: TGTGCCAGCAGTATAGGGAGTTACTACGAGCAGTACTTC; CDR3: CASSIGSYYEQYF
size: -; J: TRBJ2-1; D: -; V: TRBV11-2; DNA: TGTGCCAGCAGCTTAGTTGACCGGCCGATCTCCTACAATGAGCAGTTCTTC; CDR3: CASSLVDRPISYNEQFF
size: -; J: TRBJ2-7; D: TRBD2; V: TRBV5-1; DNA: TGCGCCAGCAGCTCGAGGCTAGCGGGGGCCTACAATGAGCAGTACTTC; CDR3: CASSSRLAGAYNEQYF
size: few; J: TRBJ2-6; D: -; V: TRBV10-3; DNA: TGTGCCATCAGTGAGAGGGCCTCTGGGGCCAACGTCCTGACTTTC; CDR3: CAISERASGANVLTF